Following are 10 T cell receptor beta chains from one sample sequenced in a study of spatial heterogeneity in lung cancer. Indicated time point: sample taken at primary tumor resection. MiXCR, run by TCRdb on the 5' RACE reads, gives a single entry per CDR3 protein. This table holds tens of thousands of distinct CDR3 sequences, under 8.5% found once. Sequencing was performed on PBMCs, taken at surgery. These receptors all come from a female donor with early-stage non-small cell lung cancer.

This clonotype was detected ten times or more. The rearrangement uses TRBV6-2 or TRBV6-3 and TRBJ1-5; D remains unclear. This CDR3 region has 12 residues. Germline CDR1 and CDR2: MNHEY and SVGEGT. V was clipped by 2 bases and J by 7 bases, with 6 bases between them. The CDR3 region is CASSYGAQPQHF. The DNA for the CDR3 is TGTGCCAGCAGTTACGGCGCCCAGCCCCAGCATTTT.

This clonotype was observed a handful of times. The chain carries TRBV4-1 and TRBJ1-2; D is uncertain. CDR3 length equals 15 residues. The V and J ends lost 1 base and 8 bases respectively, with 17 bases between them. Germline CDR1 and CDR2: MGHRA and YSYEKL. The CDR3 sequence: CASSQVLSFGYGYTF. The CDR3 bases are TGCGCCAGCAGCCAAGTTTTGAGTTTCGGGTACGGCTACACCTTC.

A few counts support this clonotype. The V and J genes are TRBV28 and TRBJ1-2; no reliable D call. Per the germline V gene, CDR1 is MDHEN and CDR2 is SYDVKM. CDR3 length: 14 amino acids. The ends were cut back, 5 bases at V and 0 bases at J, with 10 bases in the middle. CDR3 loop: CASSPLGPNYGYTF. The CDR3 DNA reads as TGTGCCAGCAGTCCCCTCGGACCTAACTATGGCTACACCTTC.

At least ten counts were recorded for this clonotype. V gene TRBV12-3 or TRBV12-4 combines with J gene TRBJ2-7; D may be TRBD2 (6 bases). The V and J ends lost 1 base and 4 bases respectively, with 8 bases between them. The CDR3 spans 13 residues. DNA of the CDR3: TGTGCCAGCAGTTTAGGACTAGAGTACGAGCAGTACTTC. As protein: CASSLGLEYEQYF.

This clonotype occurred many times. The V gene is TRBV6-2 or TRBV6-3, the J gene TRBJ2-7, with D uncertain. This CDR3 contains 12 residues. Trimming took off 5 bases at V and 2 bases at J, with 7 bases between the two ends. Germline V lookup: CDR1 MNHEY, CDR2 SVGEGT. In nucleotides, the CDR3 is TGTGCCAGCAGTGCGTACACCTACGAGCAGTACTTC. It translates to CASSAYTYEQYF.

The rearrangement links TRBV11-2 to TRBJ2-3, with TRBD2 identical over 10 bases. Trimming at V came to 4 bases and at J to 2 bases, leaving 9 bases not matched to a gene. The CDR3 consists of 17 residues. Germline CDR1 is SGHAT and CDR2 is FQNNGV. The CDR3 DNA sequence: TGTGCCAGCAGCTCGGGGAGACTAGCGGGCCACACAGATACGCAGTATTTT. As protein: CASSSGRLAGHTDTQYF.

This clonotype was counted many times. The chain uses TRBV4-2 and TRBJ2-3; D could derive from TRBD1 or TRBD2 (5 bases each). The germline V gene has CDR1 LGHNA and CDR2 YNFKEQ. Trimming removed 1 base at V and 4 bases at J, with 6 bases between. The CDR3 sequence is 13 residues long. The CDR3 reads CASSQGGSDTQYF. In DNA, the CDR3 is TGTGCCAGCAGCCAAGGGGGGTCAGATACGCAGTATTTT.

Ten or more counts support this clonotype. The J gene is TRBJ2-7, the V gene TRBV2; 7 positions match TRBD1. The CDR3 is made up of 14 amino acids. Germline CDR1 SNHLY, CDR2 FYNNEI. V shed 2 bases and J 2 bases; nucleotides not matched to a gene: 3. DNA of the CDR3: TGTGCCAGCAGTGAACGGACAGGCCCCTACGAGCAGTACTTC. Protein: CASSERTGPYEQYF.

This clonotype appeared many times. This rearrangement joins TRBV5-1 to TRBJ2-1; 8 nucleotides align to TRBD2. Germline values: CDR1 SGHRS, CDR2 YFSETQ. This CDR3 has 15 amino acids. Trimming at V came to 5 bases and at J to 2 bases, leaving 6 bases not matched to a gene. The CDR3 loop is CASRDGRAPYNEQFF. In DNA, the CDR3 is TGCGCCAGCAGAGACGGGAGGGCCCCCTACAATGAGCAGTTCTTC.

This clonotype has a count of ten or more. J is TRBJ1-6 and V is TRBV7-9; D perhaps matches TRBD1 (5 bases). The CDR3 covers 14 residues. V lost 4 bases, J lost 9 bases, and 13 bases lay in between. CDR1 and CDR2 from the germline V gene are SEHNR and FQNEAQ (reference sequence). The CDR3 protein is CASSSGPQGSPLHF. The CDR3 DNA follows: TGTGCCAGCAGCTCGGGACCTCAAGGTTCACCCCTCCACTTT.